The 25 T cell receptor beta chains in this list originate from one sample, sequenced in a study of blood T cell dynamics during melanoma immunotherapy. Time point meaning: week 3, after first cycle of checkpoint inhibitor. Produced via immunoSEQ multiplex PCR; TCRdb's table is partial and in-frame only. The top ten clones hold 6% to 8% of a sample with more than 9,000 clones, about 87% of them seen once. Sample: blood, taken from a patient treated with checkpoint blockade. The receptors stem from a human donor with melanoma.

The chain carries TRBV6-5 and TRBJ1-5; 8 positions agree with TRBD1. V was pared by 8 bases and J by 2 bases, with 5 bases of the junction left unmatched. From germline, CDR1 is MNHEY and CDR2 SVGAGI. The CDR3 is made up of 14 amino acids. The CDR3 loop reads CASRRTGRNQPQHF. CDR3 DNA sequence: TGTGCCAGCCGGAGGACAGGGCGCAATCAGCCCCAGCATTTT.

The chain is built from TRBV7-9 and TRBJ1-1; the match to TRBD1 covers 8 bases. Losses at the gene ends were 1 base for V and 6 bases for J; bases not matched to a gene: 4. There are 14 residues in the CDR3. The germline V gene has CDR1 SEHNR and CDR2 FQNEAQ (reference sequence). The CDR3 bases are TGTGCCAGCAGCTTAGGGAACAGGGGGTCTGAAGCTTTCTTT. It codes for CASSLGNRGSEAFF.

This clone was detected only a few times. The chain couples TRBV2 to TRBJ1-5, with D unresolved. The CDR3 is made up of 15 amino acids. Trimming pared 4 bases from V and 0 bases from J, leaving 10 bases between. In germline, CDR1 is SNHLY, CDR2 FYNNEI. The CDR3 coding sequence is TGTGCCAGCAGTGGCCAGGACCATAGCAATCAGCCCCAGCATTTT. This gives the protein CASSGQDHSNQPQHF.

The chain combines TRBV7-6 with TRBJ2-5; D is perhaps TRBD1 (5 bases). The DNA end is more similar to TRBJ2-7, so the J call may be wrong. Germline CDR1 and CDR2: SGHVS and FNYEAQ. The CDR3 runs 13 residues. The CDR3 spells CASSLQGSDEQYF. The DNA for the CDR3 is TGTGCCAGCAGCTTACAGGGTTCGGACGAGCAGTACTTC.

This clone was picked up one time. The CDR3 sequence: CASSFARSGGGTGELFF. Written as DNA, the CDR3 is TGTGCCAGCAGCTTCGCCCGTAGCGGGGGAGGCACCGGGGAGCTGTTTTTT. J is TRBJ2-2 and V is TRBV7-9; 9 bases align to TRBD2. CDR1 and CDR2 (germline): SEHNR, FQNEAQ (reference sequence). With V trimmed by 3 bases and J by 4 bases, 9 bases remained unmatched. The CDR3 extends over 17 amino acids. The variable domain in full, completed from reference TRBV7-9 and TRBJ2-2, reads DTGVSQNPRHKITKRGQNVTFRCDPISEHNRLYWYRQTLGQGPEFLTYFQNEAQLEKSRLLSDRFSAERPKGSFSTLEIQRTEQGDSAMYLCASSFARSGGGTGELFFGEGSRLTVL.

CDR3 DNA sequence: TGTGCCAGTATGGGGGGGATTGGTAATGAAAAACTGTTTTTT. Protein product: CASMGGIGNEKLFF. V and J are TRBV19 and TRBJ1-4; maybe TRBD1 (5 bases). The V end was cut by 7 bases, the J end by 4 bases, with 13 bases between. The germline CDR1 and CDR2 sequences are LNHDA and SQIVND (reference sequence). The CDR3 runs 14 residues. The full variable domain, rest sourced from reference TRBV19 and TRBJ1-4, is DGGITQSPKYLFRKEGQNVTLSCEQNLNHDAMYWYRQDPGQGLRLIYYSQIVNDFQKGDIAEGYSVSREKKESFPLTVTSAQKNPTAFYLCASMGGIGNEKLFFGSGTQLSVL.

This clone came up a few times. The rearrangement links TRBV19 to TRBJ1-6; D gene uncertain. CDR3 size: 15 residues. Trimming removed 3 bases from V and 3 bases from J, with 9 bases in between. Germline values: CDR1 LNHDA, CDR2 SQIVND (reference sequence). CDR3 sequence: CASSMGGFYNSPLHF. The CDR3 DNA reads as TGTGCCAGTAGTATGGGTGGTTTCTATAATTCACCCCTCCACTTT.

The V call is TRBV9, the J call TRBJ2-2, with D perhaps being TRBD1 or TRBD2 (5 bases each). Germline assignment: CDR1 SGDLS and CDR2 YYNGEE. CDR3 length equals 15 residues. V lost 4 bases and J lost 7, with 17 bases in between. In nucleotides, the CDR3 is TGTGCCAGCAGCCCCAATGAGGGGCTAGGCGGGGAGCTGTTTTTT. The encoded protein is CASSPNEGLGGELFF.

This rearrangement joins TRBV7-9 to TRBJ2-6, with D maybe TRBD1 (5 bases). Germline V gene lookup returns CDR1 SEHNR and CDR2 FQNEAQ (reference sequence). V gave up 4 bases and J gave up 5 bases, with 12 bases separating them. This CDR3 has 15 residues. In nucleotides, the CDR3 is TGTGCCAGCAGCTCGACAGCGATTCGGGCCAACGTCCTGACTTTC. This gives the protein CASSSTAIRANVLTF.

J is TRBJ2-2 and V is TRBV2, with no clear D. V lost 6 bases, J lost 4 bases, and 9 bases lay in between. The CDR3 sequence is 13 residues long. The germline V gene has CDR1 SNHLY and CDR2 FYNNEI. CDR3 residues: CASSLDGTGELFF. The CDR3 DNA reads as TGTGCCAGCAGCCTCGACGGCACCGGGGAGCTGTTTTTT.

The gene calls are TRBV6-5 and TRBJ2-7; 8 nucleotides match TRBD1. Germline loops: CDR1 MNHEY, CDR2 SVGAGI. The V and J ends lost 6 bases and 6 bases, in that order; junction bases with no gene match: 7. The CDR3 contains 13 residues. The CDR3 region is CASRGGQAGEQYF. The CDR3 nucleotides read TGTGCCAGCAGGGGGGGACAGGCGGGCGAGCAGTACTTC.

The chain uses TRBV5-6 and TRBJ2-3, with 11 bases identical to TRBD1. The CDR3 has 15 residues. Per germline, CDR1 SGHDT and CDR2 YYEEEE. Trimming removed 4 bases from V and 6 bases from J; junction bases left unmatched: 7. CDR3 loop: CASSPGQGARDTQYF. The CDR3 region has the DNA TGTGCCAGCAGCCCTGGACAGGGGGCGAGGGATACGCAGTATTTT.

The chain is built from TRBV19 and TRBJ1-3; TRBD1 agrees at 7 bases. The V segment lost 9 bases and the J segment 4 bases; nucleotides outside the gene matches: 9. CDR1 and CDR2 (germline): LNHDA, SQIVND (reference sequence). The CDR3 spans 14 residues. The chain's CDR3 is CASRSTGTGNTIYF. Here the CDR3 DNA reads TGTGCCAGCCGATCGACAGGGACAGGAAACACCATATATTTT.

V is TRBV6-5 and J is TRBJ1-4; the D is unclear. The CDR3 has 13 amino acids. V gave up 5 bases and J gave up 4 bases, with 8 bases separating them. CDR1 is MNHEY and CDR2 is SVGAGI in the germline V gene. This CDR3 reads CASSKRDNEKLFF. CDR3 DNA: TGTGCCAGCAGTAAGCGGGATAATGAAAAACTGTTTTTT.

This clone was detected only once. The J gene is TRBJ2-4, the V gene TRBV4-1, with D uncertain. This CDR3 contains 15 residues. Per the germline V gene, CDR1 is MGHRA and CDR2 is YSYEKL. V lost 4 bases, J lost 1 base, and 11 bases lay in between. CDR3 residues: CASSRSDGAKNIQYF. CDR3 bases: TGCGCCAGCAGCCGATCGGACGGGGCCAAAAACATTCAGTACTTC.

The genes are TRBV7-2 and TRBJ1-2; D is ambiguous. Germline assignment: CDR1 SGHTA and CDR2 FQGNSA. The V and J ends lost 1 base and 8 bases respectively, with 8 bases between them. This CDR3 has 12 residues. This CDR3 is CASSLGGLGYTF. The CDR3 bases are TGTGCCAGCAGCTTAGGTGGTCTGGGCTACACCTTC. The full variable domain, rest sourced from reference TRBV7-2 and TRBJ1-2, is GAGVSQSPSNKVTEKGKDVELRCDPISGHTALYWYRQSLGQGLEFLIYFQGNSAPDKSGLPSDRFSAERTGGSVSTLTIQRTQQEDSAVYLCASSLGGLGYTFGSGTRLTVV.

The chain combines TRBV30 with TRBJ1-4; D is perhaps TRBD1 (5 bases). The CDR3 contains 14 residues. CDR1 is GTSNPN, CDR2 SVGIG, per germline (reference sequence). V was shortened by 3 bases and J by 8 bases, with 16 bases between the two germline ends. The CDR3: CAWRSQGVGEKLFF. The CDR3 DNA sequence: TGTGCCTGGAGGTCCCAGGGCGTTGGGGAAAAACTGTTTTTT.

V usage is TRBV6-5 and J usage is TRBJ1-6; maybe TRBD1 (5 bases). CDR3 size: 16 residues. Trimming shortened V by 2 bases and J by 8 bases, and 16 bases separated the two germline ends. The V gene's germline CDR1 is MNHEY and CDR2 SVGAGI. The CDR3 DNA reads as TGTGCCAGCAGTTACCAGGGCAGGGCGCCGGATTCACCCCTCCACTTT. Its translation: CASSYQGRAPDSPLHF.

The chain joins TRBV4-3 to TRBJ2-3, with 16 bases that match TRBD2. CDR3 length: 17 amino acids. The V and J ends lost 2 bases and 6 bases, in that order; junction bases with no gene match: 5. Germline CDR1 and CDR2: LGHNA and YSLEER. The CDR3 loop is CASSQKGLAGGQDTQYF. CDR3 bases: TGCGCCAGCAGCCAAAAGGGACTAGCGGGGGGGCAGGATACGCAGTATTTT.

The chain couples TRBV7-6 to TRBJ2-7; 7 bases agree with TRBD1. This CDR3 comprises 14 residues. The J segment lost 2 bases and the V segment lost 4 bases, leaving 5 bases of the junction unmatched. Germline loops: CDR1 SGHVS, CDR2 FNYEAQ. The CDR3 reads CASSSTGTAYEQYF. In DNA form, the CDR3 reads TGTGCCAGCAGCTCAACAGGGACAGCCTACGAGCAGTACTTC.

V gene TRBV6-1 combines with J gene TRBJ1-2; D is perhaps TRBD1 (5 bases). This CDR3 contains 14 residues. Germline CDR1 is MNHNS and CDR2 is SASEGT. The V and J ends lost 7 bases and 3 bases respectively, with 15 bases between them. This CDR3 reads CASIGQGYYYGYTF. The DNA for the CDR3 is TGTGCCAGCATAGGCCAGGGATACTACTATGGCTACACCTTC.

The rearrangement uses TRBV7-9 and TRBJ1-2; D is uncertain. V gave up 1 base and J gave up 7 bases, with 7 bases separating them. The CDR3 consists of 12 residues. Germline CDR1 and CDR2: SEHNR and FQNEAQ (reference sequence). The CDR3 here is CASSLDGRGYTF. The CDR3 DNA is TGTGCCAGCAGCTTAGACGGGCGTGGCTACACCTTC.

This clone was seen once. V gene TRBV5-1 combines with J gene TRBJ2-5; D is ambiguous. The CDR3 sequence is 14 residues long. Trimming shortened V by 2 bases and J by 5 bases, and 13 bases separated the two germline ends. CDR1 and CDR2 from the germline V gene are SGHRS and YFSETQ. The CDR3 spells CASSLGSSVETQYF. The CDR3, as DNA: TGCGCCAGCAGCTTAGGGTCAAGTGTGGAGACCCAGTACTTC.

The chain carries TRBV10-3 and TRBJ1-4, with a tentative D call TRBD1 (6 bases). In germline, CDR1 is ENHRY, CDR2 SYGVKD. The CDR3 has 14 amino acids. V was trimmed by 3 bases and J by 7 bases, leaving 12 bases between them. CDR3 DNA: TGTGCCATCAGTGATACAGGGTTGGGTGAAAAACTGTTTTTT. Translating gives CAISDTGLGEKLFF.

The rearrangement joins TRBV7-2 to TRBJ1-6, with D possibly being TRBD1 (6 bases). This CDR3 spans 16 amino acids. V lost 5 bases, J lost 5 bases, and 16 bases lay in between. CDR1 is SGHTA, CDR2 FQGNSA, per germline. CDR3 sequence: CASSPEGGFNNSPLHF. In nucleotides, the CDR3 is TGTGCCAGCAGCCCCGAGGGGGGGTTCAATAATTCACCCCTCCACTTT.